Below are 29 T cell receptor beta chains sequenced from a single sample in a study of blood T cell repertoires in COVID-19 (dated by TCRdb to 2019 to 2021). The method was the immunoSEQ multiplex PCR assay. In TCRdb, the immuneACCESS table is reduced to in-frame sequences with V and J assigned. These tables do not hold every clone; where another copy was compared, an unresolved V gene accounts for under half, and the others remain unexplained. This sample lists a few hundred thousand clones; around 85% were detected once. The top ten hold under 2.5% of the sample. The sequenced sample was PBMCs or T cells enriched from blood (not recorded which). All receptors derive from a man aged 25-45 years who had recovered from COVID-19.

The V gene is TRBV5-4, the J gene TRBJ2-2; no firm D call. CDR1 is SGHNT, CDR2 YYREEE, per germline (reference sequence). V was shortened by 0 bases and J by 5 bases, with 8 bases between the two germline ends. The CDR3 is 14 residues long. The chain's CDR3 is CASSLGLRTGELFF. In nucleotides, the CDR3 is TGTGCCAGCAGCTTGGGACTGAGAACCGGGGAGCTGTTTTTT.

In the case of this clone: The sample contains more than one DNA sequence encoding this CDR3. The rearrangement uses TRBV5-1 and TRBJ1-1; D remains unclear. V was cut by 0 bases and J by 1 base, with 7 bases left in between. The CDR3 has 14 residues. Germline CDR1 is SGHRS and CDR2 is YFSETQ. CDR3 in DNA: TGCGCCAGCAGCTTGGCCCCGGGGAACACTGAAGCTTTCTTT. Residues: CASSLAPGNTEAFF.

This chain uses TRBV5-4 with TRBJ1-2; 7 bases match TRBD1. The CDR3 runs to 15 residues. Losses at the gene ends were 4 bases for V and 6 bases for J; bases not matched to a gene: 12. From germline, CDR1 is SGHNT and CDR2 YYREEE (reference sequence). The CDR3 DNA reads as TGTGCCAGCAGCCCAAGACAGGGCAAGGCGGATGGCTACACCTTC. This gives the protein CASSPRQGKADGYTF.

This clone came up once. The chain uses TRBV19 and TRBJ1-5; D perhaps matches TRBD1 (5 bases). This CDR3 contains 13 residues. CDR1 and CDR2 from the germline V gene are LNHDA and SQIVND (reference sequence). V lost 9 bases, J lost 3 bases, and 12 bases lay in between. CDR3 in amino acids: CASGPGDNQPQHF. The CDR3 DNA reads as TGTGCCAGCGGGCCGGGGGACAATCAGCCCCAGCATTTT.

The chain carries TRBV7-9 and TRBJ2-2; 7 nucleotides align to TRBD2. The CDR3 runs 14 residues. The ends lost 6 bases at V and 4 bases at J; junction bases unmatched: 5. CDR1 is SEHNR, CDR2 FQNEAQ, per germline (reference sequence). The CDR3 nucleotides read TGTGCCAGCAGTCCTAGCGGAGTCACCGGGGAGCTGTTTTTT. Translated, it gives CASSPSGVTGELFF.

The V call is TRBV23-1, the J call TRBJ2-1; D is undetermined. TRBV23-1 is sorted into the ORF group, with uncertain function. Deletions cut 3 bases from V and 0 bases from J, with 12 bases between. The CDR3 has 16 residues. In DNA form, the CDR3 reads TGCGCCAGCAGTCATTCCGACATCATCTCCTACAATGAGCAGTTCTTC. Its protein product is CASSHSDIISYNEQFF.

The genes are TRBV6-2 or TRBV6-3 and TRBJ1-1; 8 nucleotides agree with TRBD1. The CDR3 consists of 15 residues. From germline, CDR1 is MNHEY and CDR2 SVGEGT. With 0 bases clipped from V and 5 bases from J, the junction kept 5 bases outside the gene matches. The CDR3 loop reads CASSYSLTGVTEAFF. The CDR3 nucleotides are TGTGCCAGCAGTTACTCCCTGACAGGGGTAACTGAAGCTTTCTTT.

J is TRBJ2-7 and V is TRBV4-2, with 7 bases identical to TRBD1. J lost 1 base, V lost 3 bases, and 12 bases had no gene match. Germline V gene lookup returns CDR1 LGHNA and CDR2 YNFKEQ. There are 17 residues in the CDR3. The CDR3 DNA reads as TGTGCCAGCAGCCAGCCCCAAGGGGGCCACCTTTCCTACGAGCAGTACTTC. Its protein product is CASSQPQGGHLSYEQYF.

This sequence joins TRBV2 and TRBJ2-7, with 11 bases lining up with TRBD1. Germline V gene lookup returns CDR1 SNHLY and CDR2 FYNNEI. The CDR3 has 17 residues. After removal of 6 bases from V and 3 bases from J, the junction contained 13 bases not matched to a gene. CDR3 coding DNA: TGTGCCAGCAGGCAACGAGCGGGACAGGGGGGATACTACGAGCAGTACTTC. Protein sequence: CASRQRAGQGGYYEQYF.

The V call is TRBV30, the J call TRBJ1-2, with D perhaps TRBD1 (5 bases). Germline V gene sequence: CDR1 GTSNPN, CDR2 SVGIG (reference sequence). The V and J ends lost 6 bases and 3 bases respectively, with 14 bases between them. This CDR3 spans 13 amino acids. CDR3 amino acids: CACQQTAYYGYTF. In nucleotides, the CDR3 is TGTGCCTGCCAGCAGACAGCATACTATGGCTACACCTTC.

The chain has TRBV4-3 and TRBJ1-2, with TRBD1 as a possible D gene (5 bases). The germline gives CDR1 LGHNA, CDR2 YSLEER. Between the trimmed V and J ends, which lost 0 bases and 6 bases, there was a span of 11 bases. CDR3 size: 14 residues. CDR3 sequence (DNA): TGCGCCAGCAGCCAAGATGTGGGGGGAAATGGCTACACCTTC. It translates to CASSQDVGGNGYTF.

CDR3 DNA sequence: TGTGCCACCAGTGACTCCCGGGACACGTTGAAAAACACCATATATTTT. It translates to CATSDSRDTLKNTIYF. The chain joins TRBV24-1 to TRBJ1-3; D might be TRBD1 (6 bases). From germline, CDR1 is KGHDR and CDR2 SFDVKD. The V and J ends lost 4 bases and 6 bases respectively, with 18 bases between them. The CDR3 is 16 amino acids.

The CDR3 coding sequence is TGCAGTGCTAGTCACAGGGGGCCCGGCTACACCTTC. Translation gives CSASHRGPGYTF. The chain uses TRBV20-1 and TRBJ1-2, with TRBD1 identical over 9 bases. The CDR3 covers 12 residues. Germline lookup yields CDR1 DFQATT and CDR2 SNEGSKA (reference sequence). The V gene end was trimmed by 3 bases and the J gene end by 8 bases; junction bases not matched to a gene: 4.

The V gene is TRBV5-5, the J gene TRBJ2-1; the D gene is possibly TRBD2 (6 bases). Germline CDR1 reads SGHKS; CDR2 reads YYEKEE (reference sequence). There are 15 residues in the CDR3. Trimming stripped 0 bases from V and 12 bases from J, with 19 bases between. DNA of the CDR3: TGTGCCAGCAGCTTGGTCGCCGGGACTTCCGGGCCGCAGTTCTTC. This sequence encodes CASSLVAGTSGPQFF.

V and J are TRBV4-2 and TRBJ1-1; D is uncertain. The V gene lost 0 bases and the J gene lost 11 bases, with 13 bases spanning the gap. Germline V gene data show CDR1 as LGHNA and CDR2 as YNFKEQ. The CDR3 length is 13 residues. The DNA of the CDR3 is TGTGCCAGCAGCCAAGAAGTAGCCGCCGTGGCTTTCTTT. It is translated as CASSQEVAAVAFF.

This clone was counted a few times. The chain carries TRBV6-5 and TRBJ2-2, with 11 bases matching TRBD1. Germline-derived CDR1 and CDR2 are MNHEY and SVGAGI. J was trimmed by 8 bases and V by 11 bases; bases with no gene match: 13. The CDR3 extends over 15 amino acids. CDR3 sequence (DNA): TGTGCCGGGGAGCCCGGGACAGGGGGTATTGGGGAGCTGTTTTTT. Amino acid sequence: CAGEPGTGGIGELFF.

CDR3 protein: CASSVGGGRETQYF. CDR3 nucleotide sequence: TGTGCCAGCAGCGTAGGCGGGGGTCGGGAGACCCAGTACTTC. This chain connects TRBV9 to TRBJ2-5, with 7 bases that match TRBD2. Germline CDR1 and CDR2: SGDLS and YYNGEE. The CDR3 spans 14 residues. With V trimmed by 0 bases and J by 5 bases, 4 bases remained unmatched.

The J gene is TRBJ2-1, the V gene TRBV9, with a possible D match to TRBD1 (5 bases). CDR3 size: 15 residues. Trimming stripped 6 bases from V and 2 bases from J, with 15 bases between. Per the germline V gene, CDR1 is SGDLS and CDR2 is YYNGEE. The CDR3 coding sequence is TGTGCCAGCACCCCGTGGCAGGGCCCCTACAATGAGCAGTTCTTC. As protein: CASTPWQGPYNEQFF.

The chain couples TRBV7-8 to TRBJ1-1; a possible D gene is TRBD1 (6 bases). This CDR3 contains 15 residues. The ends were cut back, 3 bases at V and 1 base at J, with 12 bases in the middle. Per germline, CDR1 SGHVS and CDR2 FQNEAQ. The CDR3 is CASSFLTGANTEAFF. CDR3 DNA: TGTGCCAGCAGCTTTTTGACAGGCGCGAACACTGAAGCTTTCTTT.

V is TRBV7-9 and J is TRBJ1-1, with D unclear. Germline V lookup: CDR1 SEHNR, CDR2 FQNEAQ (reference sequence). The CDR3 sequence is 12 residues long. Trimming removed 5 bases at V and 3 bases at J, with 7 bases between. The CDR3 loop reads CASSPFYTEAFF. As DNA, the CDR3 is TGTGCCAGCAGCCCCTTCTACACTGAAGCTTTCTTT.

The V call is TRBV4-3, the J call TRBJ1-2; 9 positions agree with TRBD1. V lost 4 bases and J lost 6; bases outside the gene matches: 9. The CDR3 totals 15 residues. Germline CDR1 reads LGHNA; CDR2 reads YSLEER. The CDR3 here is CASSLAGTGLNGYTF. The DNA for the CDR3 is TGCGCCAGCAGCCTAGCCGGGACAGGGCTAAATGGCTACACCTTC.

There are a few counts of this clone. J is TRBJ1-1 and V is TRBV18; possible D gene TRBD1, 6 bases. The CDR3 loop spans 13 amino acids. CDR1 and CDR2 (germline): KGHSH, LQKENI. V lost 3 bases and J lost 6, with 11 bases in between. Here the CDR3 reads CASSPTGTSEAFF. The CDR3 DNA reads TGTGCCAGCTCACCTACAGGGACGTCTGAAGCTTTCTTT.

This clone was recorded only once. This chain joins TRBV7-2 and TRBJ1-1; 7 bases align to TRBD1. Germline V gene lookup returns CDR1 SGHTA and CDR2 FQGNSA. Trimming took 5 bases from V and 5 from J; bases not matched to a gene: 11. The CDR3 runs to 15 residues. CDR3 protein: CASSLRLGQRTEAFF. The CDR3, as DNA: TGTGCCAGCAGCCTTAGACTGGGACAGCGGACTGAAGCTTTCTTT.

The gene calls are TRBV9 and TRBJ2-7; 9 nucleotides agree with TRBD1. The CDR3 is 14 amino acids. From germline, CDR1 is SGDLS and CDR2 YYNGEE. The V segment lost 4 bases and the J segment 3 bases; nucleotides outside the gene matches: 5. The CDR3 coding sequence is TGTGCCAGCAGCAAATTGGACAGGGGCTACGAGCAGTACTTC. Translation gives CASSKLDRGYEQYF.

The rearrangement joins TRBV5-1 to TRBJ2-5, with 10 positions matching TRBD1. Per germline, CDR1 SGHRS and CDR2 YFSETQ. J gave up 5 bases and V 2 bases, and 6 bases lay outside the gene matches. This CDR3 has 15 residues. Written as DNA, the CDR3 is TGCGCCAGCAGCTTTGACAGGGGGCTCGGCGAGACCCAGTACTTC. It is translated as CASSFDRGLGETQYF.

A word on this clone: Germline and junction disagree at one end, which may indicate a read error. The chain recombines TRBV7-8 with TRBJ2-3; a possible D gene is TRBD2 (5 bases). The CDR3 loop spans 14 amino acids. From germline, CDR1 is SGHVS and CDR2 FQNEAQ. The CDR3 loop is CANSRLTTTDTQYF. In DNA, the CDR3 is TGTGCCAACAGCCGCTTGACTACAACAGATACGCAGTATTTT. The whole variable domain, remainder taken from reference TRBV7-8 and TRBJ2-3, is GAGVSQSPRYKVAKRGQDVALRCDPISGHVSLFWYQQALGQGPEFLTYFQNEAQLDKSGLPSDRFFAERPEGSVSTLKIQRTQQEDSAVYLCANSRLTTTDTQYFGPGTRLTVL.

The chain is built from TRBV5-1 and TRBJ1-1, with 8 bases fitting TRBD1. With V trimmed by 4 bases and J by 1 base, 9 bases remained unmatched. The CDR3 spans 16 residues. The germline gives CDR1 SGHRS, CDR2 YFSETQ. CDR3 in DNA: TGCGCCAGCAGCATGACAGGGGCTGGGTGGAACACTGAAGCTTTCTTT. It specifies CASSMTGAGWNTEAFF. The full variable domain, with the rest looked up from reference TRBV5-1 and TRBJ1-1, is KAGVTQTPRYLIKTRGQQVTLSCSPISGHRSVSWYQQTPGQGLQFLFEYFSETQRNKGNFPGRFSGRQFSNSRSEMNVSTLELGDSALYLCASSMTGAGWNTEAFFGQGTRLTVV.

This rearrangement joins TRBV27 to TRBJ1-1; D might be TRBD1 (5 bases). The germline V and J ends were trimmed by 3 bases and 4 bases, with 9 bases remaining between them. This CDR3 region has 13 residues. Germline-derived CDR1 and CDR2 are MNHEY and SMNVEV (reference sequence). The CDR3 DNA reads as TGTGCCAGCAGTTTTCGGGGGTCCACTGAAGCTTTCTTT. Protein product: CASSFRGSTEAFF.

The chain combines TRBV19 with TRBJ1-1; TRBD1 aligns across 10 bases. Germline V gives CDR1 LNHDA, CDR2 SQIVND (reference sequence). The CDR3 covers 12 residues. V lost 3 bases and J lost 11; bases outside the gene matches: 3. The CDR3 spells CASSIGTGVAFF. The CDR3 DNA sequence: TGTGCCAGTAGTATCGGGACAGGGGTGGCTTTCTTT.